One and the same sample provided the 7 T cell receptor beta chains below, sequenced in a study of T cell repertoires in cytomegalovirus infection (dated by TCRdb to the late 2010s). These reads were obtained on an Illumina HiSeq 1500. Starting from the raw public reads, TCRdb applied fastp trimming at Q25, assembled clones with MiXCR and retained in-frame beta chains. Rows merge per CDR3 protein into single entries with the most common DNA and genes. This sample holds approximately 220,000 distinct CDR3 sequences; 30% to 45% were observed only once. Around 64% of the sample is held by the ten biggest clonotypes. The treatment or condition label, read with the paper, signifies: in vitro stimulation with specific CMV peptide epitopes to enrich CMV-specific T cells. These TCRs' antigens remain unknown. Sequenced here: CD8+ T cells from cultured PBMCs, sampled from culture after CMV antigen stimulation. These receptors were obtained from a human donor in good health (CMV status not recorded). Some clones in this sample may be carry-over from other donors' samples.

The V gene is TRBV5-6, the J gene TRBJ2-1; the D gene is possibly TRBD2 (6 bases). Trimming shortened V by 2 bases and J by 7 bases, and 13 bases separated the two germline ends. The germline CDR1 and CDR2 sequences are SGHDT and YYEEEE. This CDR3 is built from 14 residues. For the CDR3, the DNA is TGTGCCAGCAGCTTACGGGAGCAGCGGAATGAGCAGTTCTTC. Translating it yields CASSLREQRNEQFF. Full variable domain (remainder filled in from reference TRBV5-6 and TRBJ2-1): DAGVTQSPTHLIKTRGQQVTLRCSPKSGHDTVSWYQQALGQGPQFIFQYYEEEERQRGNFPDRFSGHQFPNYSSELNVNALLLGDSALYLCASSLREQRNEQFFGPGTRLTVL.

The V call is TRBV9, the J call TRBJ2-3; 12 nucleotides align to TRBD2. The V and J ends lost 2 bases and 2 bases, in that order; junction bases with no gene match: 6. CDR3 length: 17 residues. CDR1 and CDR2 from the germline V gene are SGDLS and YYNGEE. The CDR3 is CASSVPASGGDTDTQYF. In DNA form, the CDR3 reads TGTGCCAGCAGCGTCCCCGCTAGCGGGGGGGACACAGATACGCAGTATTTT. Together with reference TRBV9 and TRBJ2-3, the CDR3 gives the full variable domain: DSGVTQTPKHLITATGQRVTLRCSPRSGDLSVYWYQQSLDQGLQFLIQYYNGEERAKGNILERFSAQQFPDLHSELNLSSLELGDSALYFCASSVPASGGDTDTQYFGPGTRLTVL.

This chain connects TRBV20-1 to TRBJ2-1; D is unclear. Trimming stripped 0 bases from V and 1 base from J, with 7 bases between. The CDR3 totals 14 residues. Germline V CDR1 and CDR2: DFQATT, SNEGSKA (reference sequence). CDR3 amino acids: CSARELPSYNEQFF. CDR3 bases: TGCAGTGCTAGAGAGCTACCGTCCTACAATGAGCAGTTCTTC.

The V and J genes are TRBV19 and TRBJ2-7, with D maybe TRBD1 (7 bases). There are 15 residues in the CDR3. Trimming took 4 bases from V and 2 from J, leaving 15 bases between them. Germline V gene lookup returns CDR1 LNHDA and CDR2 SQIVND (reference sequence). CDR3 bases: TGTGCCAGTAGTAGTGGAGGGGGCTACGCCTACGAGCAGTACTTC. Its protein is CASSSGGGYAYEQYF.

The J gene is TRBJ1-1, the V gene TRBV2; weak D call: TRBD1 (5 bases). The germline V gene encodes CDR1 SNHLY and CDR2 FYNNEI. This CDR3 has 17 residues. The V end lost 5 bases, the J end lost 3 bases, and 22 bases lay between the germline ends. CDR3 bases: TGTGCCAGCAGTCCGGGGCAGGCCTTCAGAGAACACACTGAAGCTTTCTTT. Translated, it gives CASSPGQAFREHTEAFF.

This clonotype was seen a handful of times. The V and J genes are TRBV6-2 or TRBV6-3 and TRBJ2-7; 8 bases line up with TRBD1. With V trimmed by 0 bases and J by 1 base, 5 bases remained unmatched. The germline V gene encodes CDR1 MNHEY and CDR2 SVGEGT. The CDR3 loop spans 16 amino acids. The CDR3 DNA reads TGTGCCAGCAGTTACTCGGGACAGGTCTCGTCCTACGAGCAGTACTTC. As protein: CASSYSGQVSSYEQYF.

V gene TRBV27 combines with J gene TRBJ2-7; tentative D call: TRBD2 (5 bases). Trimming left V 4 bases short and J 3 bases short, with 19 bases between. Germline lookup yields CDR1 MNHEY and CDR2 SMNVEV (reference sequence). The CDR3 runs to 16 residues. CDR3 DNA: TGTGCCAGCAGTTGGGCCAGTGGGGAGTCTATCTACGAGCAGTACTTC. Encoded protein: CASSWASGESIYEQYF.